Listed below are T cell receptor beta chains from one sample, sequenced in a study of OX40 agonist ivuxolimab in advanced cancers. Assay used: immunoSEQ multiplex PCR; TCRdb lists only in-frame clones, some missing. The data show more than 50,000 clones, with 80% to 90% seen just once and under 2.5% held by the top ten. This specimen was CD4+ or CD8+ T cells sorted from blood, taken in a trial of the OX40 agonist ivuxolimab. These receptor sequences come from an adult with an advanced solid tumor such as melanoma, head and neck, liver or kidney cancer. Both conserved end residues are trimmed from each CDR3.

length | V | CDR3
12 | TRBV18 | ASSPPPGVGEAF
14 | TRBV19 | ASSLQGFHGNSPLH
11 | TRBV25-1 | ASSEFWAGEAF
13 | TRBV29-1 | SVDPGTLSYNEQF
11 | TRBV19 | ASTQGSGNTIY
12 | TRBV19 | ASSQLAGEDTQY
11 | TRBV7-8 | ASSLGRRGGYT
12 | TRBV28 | ASSRTELNTEAF
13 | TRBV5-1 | ASSVEGQLQETQY
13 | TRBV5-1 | ASSLGTGDVDEQY
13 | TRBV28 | ASTRRTGPYNEQF
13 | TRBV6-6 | ASSTLAGGLNEQF
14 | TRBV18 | ASSPSWGRVPNEQF
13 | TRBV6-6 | ASSLQGVGANVLT
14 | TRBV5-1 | ASSLAGLAGSGELF
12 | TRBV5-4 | ASSRDRGRRELF
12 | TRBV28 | ASLVGGDAYGYT
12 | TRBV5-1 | ASSPLSSSDEQY
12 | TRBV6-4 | ASIGLAEAYEQY
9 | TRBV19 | ASSMYTEAF
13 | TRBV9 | ASSTGPPGSTEAF
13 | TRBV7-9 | ASSLSLARGDEQF
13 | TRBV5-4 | ASSSRQGLSYGYT
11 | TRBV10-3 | AIRSPGQGEQY
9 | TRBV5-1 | ASSLESEQF
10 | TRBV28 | ASTGGLLGYT
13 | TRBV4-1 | ASSPLGRGNTEAF
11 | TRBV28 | ASSFSGYYEQY
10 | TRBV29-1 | SVGPPNYGYT
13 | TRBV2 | ASSARDRVDYGYT
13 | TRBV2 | ASSVTREGSGELF
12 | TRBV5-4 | ASSPEGWKETQY
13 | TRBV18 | ASSPTLGVGYEQY
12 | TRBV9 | ASSGAKTNTEAF
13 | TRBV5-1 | ASSLRTSGSYEQY
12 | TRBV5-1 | ASSQTAGKGTQY
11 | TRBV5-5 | ASSQDRGVEQY
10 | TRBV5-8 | ASSLGQETQY
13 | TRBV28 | ASSIAGGNTGELF
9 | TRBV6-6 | ASSWGNTIY
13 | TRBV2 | ASRKTEVLGYDIY
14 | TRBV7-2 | ASSSGGTSKTYEQY
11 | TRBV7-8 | ASSLGRGYEQY
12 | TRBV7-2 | ASSIRGGDQPQH
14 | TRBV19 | ASSREPTSGANVLT
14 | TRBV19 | ASSIVGVRSNQPQH
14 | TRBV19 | ASSIGPGVSYNEQF